The next 13 T cell receptor beta chains were all read from a single sample in a study of beta chain features in type 1 diabetes. Sequenced material consisted of expressed TCRB transcripts (all of the isolated RNA was reverse transcribed). The table came from immunoSEQ multiplex PCR; TCRdb's copy has only in-frame clones and leaves some out. The sample includes a few hundred thousand clones, about 9.3% of them seen just once. Sequencing input: naive CD4+ T cells from blood. Receptors originate from a woman under 30 in good health.

The chain is built from TRBV5-6 and TRBJ1-5; D is possibly TRBD1 (6 bases). Trimming removed 2 bases from V and 7 bases from J, with 10 bases in between. The CDR3 is made up of 13 amino acids. Looked up from germline, CDR1 is SGHDT and CDR2 is YYEEEE. CDR3 region: CASSFDRNQPQHF. The CDR3 nucleotides read TGTGCCAGCAGCTTTGACAGGAACCAGCCCCAGCATTTT. Looking up the rest from reference TRBV5-6 and TRBJ1-5 gives the full variable domain: DAGVTQSPTHLIKTRGQQVTLRCSPKSGHDTVSWYQQALGQGPQFIFQYYEEEERQRGNFPDRFSGHQFPNYSSELNVNALLLGDSALYLCASSFDRNQPQHFGDGTRLSIL.

This sequence joins TRBV6-6 and TRBJ2-7, with TRBD2 as a possible D gene (6 bases). Trimming took 7 bases from V and 3 from J, leaving 13 bases between them. This CDR3 is built from 13 residues. Germline CDR1 reads MNHNY; CDR2 reads SVGAGI (reference sequence). CDR3 sequence: CASNIGGVYEQYF. The CDR3 nucleotides read TGTGCCAGCAACATCGGGGGAGTCTACGAGCAGTACTTC.

V usage is TRBV11-2 and J usage is TRBJ2-6; no clear D. This CDR3 has 16 residues. Trimming shortened V by 0 bases and J by 0 bases, and 6 bases separated the two germline ends. Germline V CDR1 and CDR2: SGHAT, FQNNGV. The CDR3 nucleotides are TGTGCCAGCAGCTTAGAAGGCGGCTCTGGGGCCAACGTCCTGACTTTC. Its translation: CASSLEGGSGANVLTF.

This clone was counted only a few times. The chain joins TRBV5-4 to TRBJ2-1, with TRBD2 matching 9 bases. The ends lost 4 bases at V and 4 bases at J; junction bases unmatched: 9. Looked up from germline, CDR1 is SGHNT and CDR2 is YYREEE (reference sequence). The CDR3 totals 16 residues. CDR3 region: CASSHIGLAGYNEQFF. CDR3 DNA: TGTGCCAGCAGCCACATAGGGCTAGCGGGATACAATGAGCAGTTCTTC.

This clone has more than one count but fewer than ten. The V gene is TRBV18, the J gene TRBJ1-5, with 7 bases matching TRBD1. V trimming: 3 bases; J trimming: 1 base; junction bases outside the gene matches: 9. CDR3 length: 17 residues. Germline loops: CDR1 KGHSH, CDR2 LQKENI. The CDR3 nucleotides are TGTGCCAGCTCACCTAGGACAGGCCTGGGAAGCAATCAGCCCCAGCATTTT. The encoded protein is CASSPRTGLGSNQPQHF.

The rearrangement links TRBV4-2 to TRBJ2-1; 8 bases are a match to TRBD1. Germline V lookup: CDR1 LGHNA, CDR2 YNFKEQ. J lost 9 bases, V lost 0 bases, and 16 bases had no gene match. There are 18 residues in the CDR3. CDR3 nucleotide sequence: TGTGCCAGCAGCCAAGATATGGCAATGACAGGGGCAGGGGTTGAGCAGTTCTTC. Protein product: CASSQDMAMTGAGVEQFF.

This chain links TRBV19 with TRBJ2-7; TRBD1 matches 8 bases. V lost 6 bases to trimming and J lost 3 bases; unmatched junction nucleotides: 13. The CDR3 is 16 residues long. In germline, CDR1 is LNHDA, CDR2 SQIVND (reference sequence). The CDR3 protein is CASSQQQGAEVYEQYF. The CDR3 nucleotides are TGTGCCAGTAGCCAACAGCAGGGGGCTGAGGTCTACGAGCAGTACTTC.

The rearrangement joins TRBV29-1 to TRBJ1-2; D is unresolved. The CDR3 has 12 residues. Trimming pared 3 bases from V and 7 bases from J, leaving 12 bases between. Germline lookup yields CDR1 SQVTM and CDR2 ANQGSEA. For the CDR3, the DNA is TGCAGCGTTGACGAGGGAGATCCTGGCTACACCTTC. The encoded protein is CSVDEGDPGYTF. The full variable domain, rest sourced from reference TRBV29-1 and TRBJ1-2, is SAVISQKPSRDICQRGTSLTIQCQVDSQVTMMFWYRQQPGQSLTLIATANQGSEATYESGFVIDKFPISRPNLTFSTLTVSNMSPEDSSIYLCSVDEGDPGYTFGSGTRLTVV.

The table lists this clone with many counts. The chain is built from TRBV7-9 and TRBJ2-7; D call uncertain. The CDR3 covers 15 residues. Trimming pared 7 bases from V and 3 bases from J, leaving 19 bases between. Germline CDR1 is SEHNR and CDR2 is FQNEAQ (reference sequence). The CDR3 region is CASTPFARGDYEQYF. The CDR3 coding sequence is TGTGCCAGCACCCCGTTTGCGCGTGGAGACTACGAGCAGTACTTC.

This clone turned up a few times. Written as DNA, the CDR3 is TGTGCCAGCAGTTTATTTGGAGTGGGAGGGGGTCAGCCCCAGCATTTT. Translated, it gives CASSLFGVGGGQPQHF. The rearrangement uses TRBV28 and TRBJ1-5, with D perhaps matching TRBD1 (6 bases). With 1 base removed from V and 6 bases from J, the gap between germline ends came to 16 bases. Germline CDR1 is MDHEN and CDR2 is SYDVKM. The length of the CDR3 is 16 residues. The entire variable domain, with the rest obtained from reference TRBV28 and TRBJ1-5, is as follows: DVKVTQSSRYLVKRTGEKVFLECVQDMDHENMFWYRQDPGLGLRLIYFSYDVKMKEKGDIPEGYSVSREKKERFSLILESASTNQTSMYLCASSLFGVGGGQPQHFGDGTRLSIL.

This clone occurred a few times. This sequence joins TRBV6-5 and TRBJ2-3, with no clear D. Trimming took off 4 bases at V and 2 bases at J, with 4 bases between the two ends. The germline V gene encodes CDR1 MNHEY and CDR2 SVGAGI. CDR3 length equals 12 residues. The CDR3 sequence: CASSSNTDTQYF. CDR3 in DNA: TGTGCCAGCAGTTCCAACACAGATACGCAGTATTTT.

The chain's CDR3 is CATSRGAGQGSYGYTF. The CDR3, as DNA: TGTGCCACCAGCAGAGGGGCCGGACAGGGTAGCTATGGCTACACCTTC. The chain has TRBV15 and TRBJ1-2; 8 bases agree with TRBD1. Per the germline V gene, CDR1 is LNHNV and CDR2 is YYDKDF (reference sequence). This CDR3 spans 16 amino acids. Germline trimming cut 1 base from V and 4 bases from J; bases unmatched to any gene: 8.

This clone showed up just a few times. V is TRBV5-1 and J is TRBJ1-1; 10 bases map to TRBD1. Germline CDR1 and CDR2: SGHRS and YFSETQ. J gave up 1 base and V 7 bases, and 4 bases lay outside the gene matches. This CDR3 has 14 residues. The CDR3 reads CASHRDRGNTEAFF. The CDR3 coding sequence is TGCGCCAGCCACAGGGACAGGGGGAACACTGAAGCTTTCTTT.